Below, 5 T cell receptor beta chains from the same sample are listed, as sequenced in a study of PD-1 blockade in classical Hodgkin lymphoma. Sequenced by immunoSEQ multiplex PCR; TCRdb stores in-frame clones only, minus some. Of tens of thousands of clones detected, more than 75% appear once; the ten largest clones hold more than 5%. Each patient experienced a relapse that followed autologous stem cell transplantation, and brentuximab vedotin exposure varied. Specimen: peripheral blood mononuclear cells (PBMCs), collected before the second cycle of nivolumab. All receptors come from a human donor with classical Hodgkin lymphoma.

The chain has TRBV5-1 and TRBJ2-3; D remains unclear. Trimming removed 4 bases from V and 2 bases from J, with 14 bases in between. CDR1 and CDR2 from the germline V gene are SGHRS and YFSETQ. The CDR3 sequence is 15 residues long. This CDR3 reads CASSPQDTITDTQYF. The CDR3 DNA reads TGCGCCAGCAGCCCCCAGGATACCATCACAGATACGCAGTATTTT.

In its sample, this clone was seen a few times. V is TRBV7-9 and J is TRBJ1-5, with a tentative D call TRBD1 (5 bases). V was cut by 4 bases and J by 5 bases, with 9 bases left in between. CDR3 length: 13 amino acids. Germline assignment: CDR1 SEHNR and CDR2 FQNEAQ (reference sequence). CDR3 DNA sequence: TGTGCCAGCAGCTCCGGGGCGGATCAGCCCCAGCATTTT. This encodes CASSSGADQPQHF. The full variable domain, completed using reference TRBV7-9 and TRBJ1-5, is DTGVSQNPRHKITKRGQNVTFRCDPISEHNRLYWYRQTLGQGPEFLTYFQNEAQLEKSRLLSDRFSAERPKGSFSTLEIQRTEQGDSAMYLCASSSGADQPQHFGDGTRLSIL.

This clone was seen only a few times. The chain joins TRBV19 to TRBJ2-3; possibly TRBD2 for D (6 bases). CDR3 size: 15 residues. From germline, CDR1 is LNHDA and CDR2 SQIVND (reference sequence). Trimming took 3 bases from V and 0 from J, leaving 10 bases between them. CDR3 protein: CASSIRESSTDTQYF. CDR3 nucleotides: TGTGCCAGTAGTATTCGGGAGTCTAGCACAGATACGCAGTATTTT.

This clone appeared a single time. J is TRBJ1-3 and V is TRBV7-4, with D perhaps TRBD1 (5 bases). Germline V lookup: CDR1 SGHVT, CDR2 SQSDAQ. With 3 bases removed from V and 4 bases from J, the gap between germline ends came to 13 bases. The CDR3 spans 15 residues. CDR3 in amino acids: CASSFLGVGGNTIYF. The CDR3 DNA is TGTGCCAGCAGCTTTCTAGGGGTTGGGGGAAACACCATATATTTT.

The chain links TRBV7-9 to TRBJ1-3, with D unclear. The germline CDR1 and CDR2 sequences are SEHNR and FQNEAQ (reference sequence). The CDR3 has 12 residues. V was pared by 0 bases and J by 10 bases, with 7 bases between. CDR3 residues: CASSLAPATIYF. In DNA form, the CDR3 reads TGTGCCAGCAGCTTAGCCCCGGCGACCATATATTTT. Drawing the rest from reference TRBV7-9 and TRBJ1-3, the complete variable domain is DTGVSQNPRHKITKRGQNVTFRCDPISEHNRLYWYRQTLGQGPEFLTYFQNEAQLEKSRLLSDRFSAERPKGSFSTLEIQRTEQGDSAMYLCASSLAPATIYFGEGSWLTVV.